A selection of T cell receptor beta chains follows, all from one sample in a study of T cells in Graves' hyperthyroidism and ophthalmopathy. TCRdb re-called the multiplex PCR reads through MiXCR, storing one row per CDR3 protein. The repertoire consists of 350,000 to 400,000 distinct CDR3 sequences, with under 20% occurring once and the leading ten covering 40% to 45%. The sequenced sample was blood. The receptor source for this set is a man aged 18 to 30 with Graves' ophthalmopathy. The CDR3 runs from the conserved cysteine through the conserved F or W. D genes are given only for firm matches. Part of the rows lack a size; the others show once, few, many or a class for expanded clones.

D	size	V	J	CDR3	DNA
TRBD2	many	TRBV28	TRBJ2-5	CASSPPGTSSETQYF	TGTGCCAGCAGTCCACCCGGGACTAGTAGTGAGACCCAGTACTTC
TRBD2	many	TRBV6-1	TRBJ2-1	CASPREDGGDEQFF	TGTGCCAGCCCGAGGGAGGACGGGGGGGATGAGCAGTTCTTC
TRBD1	many	TRBV12-3/TRBV12-4	TRBJ2-7	CASSRGQGFNEQYF	TGTGCCAGCAGTAGAGGACAGGGCTTTAACGAGCAGTACTTC
.	.	TRBV13	TRBJ2-3	CASSLERGGRVDTQYF	TGTGCCAGCAGCTTAGAGAGGGGGGGCCGGGTAGATACGCAGTATTTT
TRBD1	many	TRBV27	TRBJ2-5	CASRYAGTGGETQYF	TGTGCCAGCAGATACGCCGGGACAGGGGGCGAGACCCAGTACTTC
TRBD1	many	TRBV5-1	TRBJ1-6	CASSPRPGQGDNSPLHF	TGCGCCAGCAGCCCCAGACCTGGACAGGGAGATAATTCACCCCTCCACTTT
.	once	TRBV13	TRBJ2-7	CASRLVAAVGDYNEQYF	TGTGCCAGCAGACTAGTGGCGGCGGTTGGGGATTACAATGAGCAGTACTTC
TRBD1	few	TRBV10-3	TRBJ1-6	CATVGQTNSPLHF	TGTGCCACCGTGGGACAGACAAATTCACCCCTCCACTTT
.	many	TRBV3-1	TRBJ1-5	CASSQDSRGSNQPQHF	TGTGCCAGCAGCCAAGATTCTCGAGGGAGCAATCAGCCCCAGCATTTT
.	many	TRBV2	TRBJ2-5	CASKKGQETQYF	TGTGCCAGCAAGAAAGGTCAAGAGACCCAGTACTTC
.	once	TRBV27	TRBJ1-2	CASSTSGVDSYYGYTF	TGTGCCAGCAGTACCTCGGGAGTGGACAGCTACTATGGCTACACCTTC
.	.	TRBV6-1	TRBJ2-3	CASSRAIGTDTQYF	TGTGCCAGCTCCCGGGCAATCGGCACAGATACGCAGTATTTT
TRBD1	.	TRBV27	TRBJ1-4	CASSPDRANEKPFF	TGTGCCAGCAGTCCCGACAGGGCCAACGAAAAACCGTTTTTT
.	many	TRBV10-3	TRBJ2-3	CAISGGVAGTDTQYF	TGTGCCATCAGTGGGGGCGTAGCAGGCACAGATACGCAGTATTTT
.	many	TRBV2	TRBJ2-1	CASSGGTLSYNEQFF	TGTGCCAGCTCTGGGGGGACCCTCTCCTACAATGAGCAGTTCTTC
TRBD1	.	TRBV12-3/TRBV12-4	TRBJ2-2	CASRGRQGNTGELFF	TGTGCCAGCAGGGGGAGACAGGGGAACACCGGGGAGCTGTTTTTT
.	.	TRBV11-2	TRBJ1-5	CASSPRGKHNQPQHF	TGCGCCAGCAGCCCCCGGGGGAAGCACAATCAGCCCCAGCATTTT
.	.	TRBV13	TRBJ1-5	CASSSARSNQPQHF	TGTGCCAGCAGCTCAGCTCGTAGCAATCAGCCCCAGCATTTT
.	many	TRBV28	TRBJ1-1	CASRLRVNTEAFF	TGTGCCAGCAGACTTAGGGTGAACACTGAAGCTTTCTTT
.	many	TRBV2	TRBJ1-6	CASSQGVGLISPLHF	TGTGCCAGCAGCCAGGGCGTGGGCCTAATCTCACCCCTCCACTTT
TRBD1	many	TRBV6-5	TRBJ2-2	CASTDWTGLSNTGELFF	TGTGCCAGCACCGACTGGACAGGCCTCTCGAACACCGGGGAGCTGTTTTTT
.	many	TRBV2	TRBJ1-5	CASRDKQGFNQPQHF	TGTGCCAGCAGAGACAAACAGGGCTTCAATCAGCCCCAGCATTTT
TRBD2	few	TRBV6-1	TRBJ2-3	CASSGTSGGPDTQYF	TGTGCCAGCAGCGGGACTAGCGGGGGCCCTGATACGCAGTATTTT
.	many	TRBV13	TRBJ2-7	CASSPVLANSYEQYF	TGTGCCAGCAGCCCCGTGCTAGCGAACTCCTACGAGCAGTACTTC
.	.	TRBV10-2	TRBJ1-2	CASSVSPQSNYGYTF	TGCGCCAGCAGTGTCAGCCCTCAGAGTAACTATGGCTACACCTTC
TRBD1	many	TRBV12-3/TRBV12-4	TRBJ2-1	CASSPGTPGQIYNEQFF	TGTGCCAGCAGTCCAGGTACTCCGGGACAGATATACAATGAGCAGTTCTTC
.	many	TRBV11-2	TRBJ2-7	CASSLGGMAWQSSYEQYF	TGTGCCAGCAGCTTAGGTGGGATGGCCTGGCAGAGCTCCTACGAGCAGTACTTC
.	many	TRBV5-1	TRBJ2-3	CASSLDQRLTDTQYF	TGCGCCAGCAGCTTGGATCAGCGCCTCACAGATACGCAGTATTTT
.	many	TRBV5-1	TRBJ1-1	CASSLATDPNTEAFF	TGCGCCAGCAGCTTGGCGACGGACCCGAACACTGAAGCTTTCTTT
.	many	TRBV6-1	TRBJ2-1	CASRAVDNEQFF	TGTGCCAGCAGGGCCGTAGACAATGAGCAGTTCTTC
TRBD1	many	TRBV3-1	TRBJ1-1	CASSPFNRGRGDTEAFF	TGTGCCAGCAGCCCGTTTAACAGGGGCCGCGGGGACACTGAAGCTTTCTTT
.	.	TRBV10-3	TRBJ2-1	CVITPDPNNEQFF	TGTGTCATCACCCCCGATCCTAACAATGAGCAGTTCTTC
.	many	TRBV2	TRBJ2-7	CASSGQEDLYEQYF	TGTGCCAGCAGTGGACAGGAAGACCTCTACGAGCAGTACTTC
.	.	TRBV19	TRBJ2-1	CASSLLTGDSSYNEQFF	TGTGCCAGTAGTTTGCTAACGGGGGACAGCTCCTACAATGAGCAGTTCTTC
.	few	TRBV28	TRBJ1-5	CASGPPAYSNQPQHF	TGTGCCAGCGGGCCCCCCGCTTATAGCAATCAGCCCCAGCATTTT
.	.	TRBV6-5	TRBJ2-5	CASSYHFSKESSLRETQYF	TGTGCCAGCAGTTACCATTTTTCTAAAGAGAGCTCATTGCGAGAGACCCAGTACTTC
.	many	TRBV15	TRBJ2-1	CATSRDRGADEQFF	TGTGCCACCAGCAGAGATCGGGGGGCCGATGAGCAGTTCTTC
TRBD1	many	TRBV12-3/TRBV12-4	TRBJ1-1	CASSFVGGRRNTEAFF	TGTGCCAGCAGTTTTGTAGGGGGCCGCCGGAACACTGAAGCTTTCTTT
TRBD2	.	TRBV4-1	TRBJ2-5	CASSQFSGQETQYF	TGCGCCAGCAGCCAATTTAGCGGGCAAGAGACCCAGTACTTC
TRBD1	many	TRBV20-1	TRBJ2-7	CSARVGGTGAYEQYF	TGCAGTGCTAGAGTGGGGGGGACAGGGGCCTACGAGCAGTACTTC
.	many	TRBV27	TRBJ1-2	CASCSGNYGYTF	TGTGCCAGCTGTTCAGGGAACTATGGCTACACCTTC
.	many	TRBV3-1	TRBJ1-1	CASSRLEDGTFF	TGTGCCAGCAGCCGTTTAGAGGACGGGACTTTCTTT
TRBD1	many	TRBV28	TRBJ2-1	CASSLSGTGSYNEQFF	TGTGCCAGCAGTTTAAGCGGGACAGGGTCCTACAATGAGCAGTTCTTC
.	.	TRBV9	TRBJ1-2	CASSVGGGAGYGYTF	TGTGCCAGCAGCGTAGGGGGGGGGGCTGGCTATGGCTACACCTTC
.	many	TRBV20-1	TRBJ1-1	CSARTEAFF	TGCAGTGCTAGAACTGAAGCTTTCTTT
.	.	TRBV11-1	TRBJ1-5	CASSLAPFGQPQHF	TGTGCCAGCAGCTTAGCCCCGTTTGGGCAGCCCCAGCATTTT
TRBD2	.	TRBV7-2	TRBJ2-1	CASSWYPGTSGGRGEQFF	TGTGCCAGCAGCTGGTATCCCGGGACTAGCGGGGGGCGGGGTGAGCAGTTCTTC
.	many	TRBV28	TRBJ2-2	CASSAVIGELFF	TGTGCCAGCAGTGCCGTGATCGGGGAGCTGTTTTTT
.	few	TRBV18	TRBJ1-3	CASSPFDGAAGNTIYF	TGTGCCAGCTCACCGTTTGACGGGGCGGCAGGAAACACCATATATTTT
TRBD1	few	TRBV19	TRBJ1-5	CASSIDGTGGADQPQHF	TGTGCCAGTAGTATAGATGGGACAGGGGGCGCCGATCAGCCCCAGCATTTT
.	many	TRBV20-1	TRBJ2-5	CSARWGGKTQYF	TGCAGTGCCCGCTGGGGTGGGAAGACCCAGTACTTC
.	many	TRBV7-9	TRBJ2-3	CASSQGLGDTQYF	TGTGCCAGCAGCCAGGGTTTGGGAGATACGCAGTATTTT
.	many	TRBV12-3/TRBV12-4	TRBJ1-2	CASSSRAGFYGYTF	TGTGCCAGCAGTTCCCGTGCAGGGTTCTATGGCTACACCTTC
TRBD1	.	TRBV20-1	TRBJ1-2	CSARGGGTGSGYGYTF	TGCAGTGCTAGAGGCGGAGGGACAGGGTCCGGCTATGGCTACACCTTC
.	few	TRBV24-1	TRBJ1-2	CATSDFGSNYGYTF	TGTGCCACCAGTGATTTCGGCAGTAACTATGGCTACACCTTC
TRBD1	many	TRBV28	TRBJ2-3	CASRHLQGVLTDTQYF	TGTGCCAGCAGACACCTACAGGGGGTACTCACAGATACGCAGTATTTT
TRBD1	many	TRBV20-1	TRBJ1-4	CSARAGTGEEKLFF	TGCAGTGCTAGAGCCGGGACAGGGGAGGAAAAACTGTTTTTT
TRBD2	.	TRBV4-1	TRBJ2-3	CASSQGGLGTSGGTDTQYF	TGCGCCAGCAGCCAAGGGGGGTTAGGGACTAGCGGGGGCACAGATACGCAGTATTTT
TRBD2	many	TRBV20-1	TRBJ2-7	CSARDLGGVWVEQYF	TGCAGTGCTAGAGATTTGGGGGGGGTTTGGGTCGAGCAGTACTTC
.	many	TRBV4-1	TRBJ1-1	CASSQAKSIPLNTEAFF	TGCGCCAGCAGCCAAGCTAAGAGCATACCACTCAACACTGAAGCTTTCTTT